The 32 T cell receptor beta chains below were found in one sample sequenced in a study of beta chain features in type 1 diabetes. The entirety of the isolated RNA underwent reverse transcription, so expressed TCRB transcripts were sequenced. The assay was immunoSEQ multiplex PCR, and TCRdb's table has in-frame clones only and misses some. The sample lists under 300,000 clones; approximately 8.1% were seen once. Source material: central memory CD4+ T cells from blood. These receptors were obtained from a woman aged 18-30 years in good health.

This clone came up many times. The chain carries TRBV28 and TRBJ2-1, with D perhaps matching TRBD1 (5 bases). The CDR3 is 14 amino acids. With 7 bases removed from V and 10 bases from J, the gap between germline ends came to 20 bases. Germline V gene data show CDR1 as MDHEN and CDR2 as SYDVKM. The CDR3 here is CASIPPANRGEQFF. As DNA, the CDR3 is TGTGCCAGCATTCCGCCGGCGAATAGGGGCGAGCAGTTCTTC.

V and J are TRBV7-9 and TRBJ2-5; D gene uncertain. The DNA end is a closer match to TRBJ2-7, so the J assignment may be wrong. This CDR3 is built from 12 residues. CDR1 is SEHNR, CDR2 FQNEAQ, per germline (reference sequence). For the CDR3, the DNA is TGTGCCAGCAGCTTCTCATATGGCGAGCAGTACTTC. The encoded protein is CASSFSYGEQYF.

This clone occurred a few times. Other DNA sequences within the sample encode an identical CDR3. This chain connects TRBV6-5 to TRBJ2-5; D not certain. V was trimmed by 6 bases and J by 5 bases, leaving 10 bases between them. The germline V gene encodes CDR1 MNHEY and CDR2 SVGAGI. The length of the CDR3 is 12 residues. CDR3 loop: CASRGSGETQYF. The CDR3 DNA follows: TGTGCCAGCAGAGGGTCCGGGGAGACCCAGTACTTC.

This clone was seen a handful of times. The rearrangement joins TRBV6-1 to TRBJ2-3; D may be TRBD2 (5 bases). CDR3 length: 15 residues. CDR1 and CDR2 (germline): MNHNS, SASEGT. Between the trimmed V and J ends, which lost 5 bases and 2 bases, there was a span of 14 bases. The chain's CDR3 is CASSQTTTYTDTQYF. The CDR3 DNA sequence: TGTGCCAGCAGTCAGACTACAACATACACAGATACGCAGTATTTT.

The chain has TRBV7-9 and TRBJ1-5; D is unresolved. The CDR3 totals 13 residues. CDR1 is SEHNR and CDR2 is FQNEAQ in the germline V gene (reference sequence). The V end was cut by 3 bases, the J end by 0 bases, with 3 bases between. CDR3 in amino acids: CASSFNSNQPQHF. In DNA form, the CDR3 reads TGTGCCAGCAGCTTCAATAGCAATCAGCCCCAGCATTTT.

This clone was seen a handful of times. The V and J genes are TRBV7-9 and TRBJ2-1; 8 nucleotides line up with TRBD2. From germline, CDR1 is SEHNR and CDR2 FQNEAQ (reference sequence). The CDR3 extends over 15 amino acids. The V segment lost 0 bases and the J segment 4 bases; nucleotides outside the gene matches: 2. CDR3 DNA sequence: TGTGCCAGCAGCTTAGCTAGCGGGGCTTACAATGAGCAGTTCTTC. It yields the protein CASSLASGAYNEQFF. Together with reference TRBV7-9 and TRBJ2-1, the CDR3 gives the full variable domain: DTGVSQNPRHKITKRGQNVTFRCDPISEHNRLYWYRQTLGQGPEFLTYFQNEAQLEKSRLLSDRFSAERPKGSFSTLEIQRTEQGDSAMYLCASSLASGAYNEQFFGPGTRLTVL.

The CDR3 DNA reads as TGTGCCAGCAGTTCCCCCTACGAGCAGTACGTC. Translation gives CASSSPYEQYV. J is TRBJ2-7 and V is TRBV6-1; D gene ambiguous. The CDR3 has 11 residues. Germline CDR1 and CDR2: MNHNS and SASEGT. Trimming removed 5 bases at V and 2 bases at J, with 4 bases between.

The chain recombines TRBV10-3 with TRBJ1-2; a possible D gene is TRBD1 (5 bases). The V end lost 1 base, the J end lost 7 bases, and 7 bases lay between the germline ends. This CDR3 is 12 amino acids long. The germline V gene encodes CDR1 ENHRY and CDR2 SYGVKD. CDR3 in amino acids: CAISEYQGGYTF. CDR3 nucleotides: TGTGCCATCAGTGAGTACCAGGGTGGCTACACCTTC.

This clone was observed once. The chain combines TRBV7-2 with TRBJ2-5, with D possibly TRBD1 on 5 matching bases. The length of the CDR3 is 14 residues. The germline gives CDR1 SGHTA, CDR2 FQGNSA. Deletions cut 1 base from V and 2 bases from J, with 8 bases between. CDR3 amino acids: CASSLVPGQETQYF. CDR3 coding DNA: TGTGCCAGCAGCTTAGTGCCAGGGCAAGAGACCCAGTACTTC.

This clone occurred a few times. V usage is TRBV4-2 and J usage is TRBJ1-2; 8 bases are shared with TRBD1. The V and J ends lost 0 bases and 6 bases, in that order; junction bases with no gene match: 0. CDR1 LGHNA and CDR2 YNFKEQ come from the germline V gene. The CDR3 totals 13 residues. The CDR3 DNA reads TGTGCCAGCAGCCAAGACAGGGGGCATGGCTACACCTTC. This sequence encodes CASSQDRGHGYTF.

The chain joins TRBV7-9 to TRBJ2-1, with a weak D call TRBD2 (5 bases). The CDR3 loop spans 15 amino acids. The V end was cut by 2 bases, the J end by 4 bases, with 12 bases between. Germline V lookup: CDR1 SEHNR, CDR2 FQNEAQ (reference sequence). The CDR3 nucleotides read TGTGCCAGCAGCTTACTGGCGGGTGGGTACAATGAGCAGTTCTTC. It codes for CASSLLAGGYNEQFF.

The chain uses TRBV6-5 and TRBJ2-6; TRBD1 matches 9 bases. The CDR3 runs to 15 residues. Germline V gene lookup returns CDR1 MNHEY and CDR2 SVGAGI. With V trimmed by 6 bases and J by 6 bases, 6 bases remained unmatched. DNA of the CDR3: TGTGCCAGCAGGAAAGGGACAGGGATGGCCAACGTCCTGACTTTC. This translates into CASRKGTGMANVLTF.

This clone was counted at least ten times. The V gene is TRBV14, the J gene TRBJ2-1; weak D call: TRBD1 (6 bases). The germline CDR1 and CDR2 sequences are SGHDN and FVKESK. The CDR3 runs to 13 residues. The ends were cut back, 1 base at V and 11 bases at J, with 12 bases in the middle. The CDR3 DNA is TGTGCCAGCAGCCAAGCCGTGACAGGCCAGCAGTTCTTC. Amino acids: CASSQAVTGQQFF.

This clone showed up just a few times. The chain links TRBV7-2 to TRBJ1-5; D gene uncertain. Trimming removed 2 bases from V and 6 bases from J, with 11 bases in between. Germline loops: CDR1 SGHTA, CDR2 FQGNSA. The CDR3 is 14 residues long. In DNA form, the CDR3 reads TGTGCCAGCAGCTTATTGGTAGTGGCTCAGCCCCAGCATTTT. It translates to CASSLLVVAQPQHF.

The sample holds a few counts of this clone. The chain couples TRBV7-9 to TRBJ2-1; 7 positions match TRBD2. The junction had 9 bases not matched to a gene; V was cut back by 4 bases and J by 3 bases. Germline values: CDR1 SEHNR, CDR2 FQNEAQ (reference sequence). The CDR3 is 16 residues long. The CDR3 here is CASSSTDWDYYNEQFF. The CDR3 DNA follows: TGTGCCAGCAGCTCCACGGATTGGGACTACTACAATGAGCAGTTCTTC.

There are a few counts of this clone. The chain recombines TRBV28 with TRBJ1-5, with 7 bases that match TRBD1. Germline V gene lookup returns CDR1 MDHEN and CDR2 SYDVKM. V trimming: 7 bases; J trimming: 3 bases; junction bases outside the gene matches: 12. CDR3 length: 16 residues. Here the CDR3 reads CASTVQHRGSNQPQHF. For the CDR3, the DNA is TGTGCCAGCACCGTCCAGCACAGGGGATCCAATCAGCCCCAGCATTTT.

The rearrangement links TRBV11-2 to TRBJ2-6, with TRBD1 matching over 7 bases. The ends lost 1 base at V and 2 bases at J; junction bases unmatched: 5. Germline CDR1 is SGHAT and CDR2 is FQNNGV. This CDR3 is built from 17 residues. CDR3 sequence: CASSLGRDRAGANVLTF. The CDR3 DNA reads TGTGCCAGCAGCTTAGGGCGAGACAGGGCTGGGGCCAACGTCCTGACTTTC.

The rearrangement links TRBV5-6 to TRBJ1-5; D is perhaps TRBD1 (5 bases). Germline assignment: CDR1 SGHDT and CDR2 YYEEEE. With 2 bases removed from V and 2 bases from J, the gap between germline ends came to 14 bases. This CDR3 comprises 16 residues. DNA of the CDR3: TGTGCCAGCAGCTTTTCGGGGCTGGGAGGCAATCAGCCCCAGCATTTT. Translated: CASSFSGLGGNQPQHF.

The CDR3 spells CASSFGGAVNTEAFF. The CDR3 DNA reads TGTGCCAGCAGCTTTGGGGGTGCTGTGAACACTGAAGCTTTCTTT. The gene calls are TRBV11-1 and TRBJ1-1; maybe TRBD1 (5 bases). The germline gives CDR1 SGHAT, CDR2 FQDESV (reference sequence). This CDR3 has 15 residues. The V gene lost 3 bases and the J gene lost 0 bases, with 11 bases spanning the gap.

This clone was seen once. The J gene is TRBJ1-4, the V gene TRBV27; D not resolved. Trimming took 3 bases from V and 7 from J, leaving 21 bases between them. CDR1 is MNHEY and CDR2 is SMNVEV in the germline V gene (reference sequence). This CDR3 is 17 amino acids long. CDR3 sequence: CASSFGNTHGWVEKLFF. As DNA, the CDR3 is TGTGCCAGCAGTTTTGGAAATACTCACGGCTGGGTTGAAAAACTGTTTTTT. Variable domain in full (rest from reference TRBV27 and TRBJ1-4): EAQVTQNPRYLITVTGKKLTVTCSQNMNHEYMSWYRQDPGLGLRQIYYSMNVEVTDKGDVPEGYKVSRKEKRNFPLILESPSPNQTSLYFCASSFGNTHGWVEKLFFGSGTQLSVL.

The J gene is TRBJ1-4, the V gene TRBV6-5, with a weak D call TRBD1 (6 bases). Germline CDR1 and CDR2: MNHEY and SVGAGI. The V end lost 2 bases, the J end lost 8 bases, and 15 bases lay between the germline ends. There are 15 residues in the CDR3. Here the CDR3 reads CASSYGGGVVEKLFF. The CDR3 bases are TGTGCCAGCAGTTACGGGGGGGGCGTCGTAGAAAAACTGTTTTTT.

The genes are TRBV19 and TRBJ2-7; a weak D match, TRBD1 (6 bases). V lost 3 bases, J lost 2 bases, and 8 bases lay in between. Germline CDR1 and CDR2: LNHDA and SQIVND (reference sequence). The CDR3 consists of 13 residues. The CDR3 DNA follows: TGTGCCAGTAGTATGGACAGAACCTACGAGCAGTACGTC. It codes for CASSMDRTYEQYV.

The CDR3 nucleotides read TGTGCCAGCTCACCGGGACCAATCTCCTACGAGCAGTACTTC. Amino acid sequence: CASSPGPISYEQYF. The rearrangement joins TRBV18 to TRBJ2-7, with D possibly called TRBD1 or TRBD2 (5 bases each). The CDR3 has 14 residues. Germline V gene data show CDR1 as KGHSH and CDR2 as LQKENI. V was pared by 3 bases and J by 0 bases, with 9 bases between.

This chain connects TRBV19 to TRBJ1-6; the D is unclear. Germline CDR1 LNHDA, CDR2 SQIVND (reference sequence). This CDR3 is built from 15 residues. V lost 7 bases to trimming and J lost 9 bases, with 19 bases between them. The CDR3 DNA reads as TGTGCCAGTAACGAACCTCGGACGCGGGGTTCACCCCTCCACTTT. Translation: CASNEPRTRGSPLHF.

The rearrangement joins TRBV27 to TRBJ2-7; TRBD2 matches at 7 bases. Trimming at V came to 2 bases and at J to 6 bases, leaving 4 bases not matched to a gene. This CDR3 contains 13 residues. Germline V gene data show CDR1 as MNHEY and CDR2 as SMNVEV (reference sequence). The CDR3 here is CASSLRGEGEQYF. The CDR3 DNA is TGTGCCAGCAGTTTAAGAGGGGAGGGCGAGCAGTACTTC.

This clone was recorded a few times. Other nucleotide sequences in the sample specify the same CDR3. The chain has TRBV10-3 and TRBJ1-5; 9 bases are a match to TRBD1. This CDR3 spans 16 amino acids. Germline V gives CDR1 ENHRY, CDR2 SYGVKD. V lost 0 bases and J lost 2; bases outside the gene matches: 2. In DNA form, the CDR3 reads TGTGCCATCAGTGAGTCGGGACAGGGTGGCAATCAGCCCCAGCATTTT. It specifies CAISESGQGGNQPQHF.

The rearrangement uses TRBV19 and TRBJ2-3; 14 bases align to TRBD2. V shed 4 bases, J shed 4 bases, and the junction held 7 bases outside the gene matches. The CDR3 covers 17 residues. Per the germline V gene, CDR1 is LNHDA and CDR2 is SQIVND (reference sequence). The CDR3 DNA is TGTGCCAGTAGTAACCCCCCGACTAGCGGGAGGGCAGATACGCAGTATTTT. Translation: CASSNPPTSGRADTQYF. Combining the CDR3 with reference TRBV19 and TRBJ2-3 gives the whole variable domain DGGITQSPKYLFRKEGQNVTLSCEQNLNHDAMYWYRQDPGQGLRLIYYSQIVNDFQKGDIAEGYSVSREKKESFPLTVTSAQKNPTAFYLCASSNPPTSGRADTQYFGPGTRLTVL.

V is TRBV5-1 and J is TRBJ1-1; the D is unclear. The CDR3 sequence is 13 residues long. V was shortened by 4 bases and J by 4 bases, with 11 bases between the two germline ends. CDR1 and CDR2 from the germline V gene are SGHRS and YFSETQ. As DNA, the CDR3 is TGCGCCAGCAGCCCCAATAGAGGCACTGAAGCTTTCTTT. As protein: CASSPNRGTEAFF.

This clone was observed a few times. This chain joins TRBV5-1 and TRBJ1-2, with D unclear. This CDR3 comprises 13 residues. Germline V lookup: CDR1 SGHRS, CDR2 YFSETQ. V lost 0 bases to trimming and J lost 3 bases, with 6 bases between them. CDR3 sequence: CASSLAGDYGYTF. CDR3 bases: TGCGCCAGCAGCTTGGCAGGAGACTATGGCTACACCTTC.

This clone occurred a few times. This chain connects TRBV7-9 to TRBJ2-3; 8 nucleotides align to TRBD1. The CDR3 has 15 residues. After removal of 5 bases from V and 1 base from J, the junction contained 5 bases not matched to a gene. Looked up from germline, CDR1 is SEHNR and CDR2 is FQNEAQ (reference sequence). The CDR3 DNA reads TGTGCCAGCAGCGCCAGGGGGCTTCGCACAGATACGCAGTATTTT. Translating gives CASSARGLRTDTQYF.

This clone was found many times. The rearrangement links TRBV5-1 to TRBJ2-2, with D tentatively TRBD1 or TRBD2 (5 bases each). The CDR3 runs 15 residues. Germline V gives CDR1 SGHRS, CDR2 YFSETQ. V shed 0 bases and J shed 5 bases, with 11 bases lying between them. Written as DNA, the CDR3 is TGCGCCAGCAGCTTGGGAGGGGAAGTAACCGGGGAGCTGTTTTTT. Its protein product is CASSLGGEVTGELFF.

For the CDR3, the DNA is TGTGCCAGCATCCCCCCCGGGACTAGCGGGAGGGCCGGGGAGACCCAGTACTTC. It specifies CASIPPGTSGRAGETQYF. This sequence joins TRBV5-6 and TRBJ2-5, with 16 positions matching TRBD2. This CDR3 is built from 18 residues. Germline V lookup: CDR1 SGHDT, CDR2 YYEEEE. V lost 6 bases and J lost 5; bases outside the gene matches: 13.